This T cell receptor (beta chain) was profiled in a study of vaccination effects on CD4 cells after COVID-19. V dropped 5 bases and J dropped 1 base, with 11 bases sitting between them. Germline V lookup: CDR1 MNHNS, CDR2 SASEGT. This CDR3 is 14 amino acids long. The study, taken as a whole, reports: The authors studied few convalescent patients and collected no early post-infection timepoints. Whether induced by infection or by vaccine, clones showed marked clonal contraction late after vaccination. Common cold coronavirus cross-reactivity was shown by only 1 of 255 vaccine-induced clones in healthy vaccinees.

Here immunoSEQ multiplex PCR was the method, and the copy in TCRdb shows in-frame clones only, minus some. The sample holds around 68,000 clones; roughly 80% are singletons and the top ten take 9.5% to 15%. To note about this clone: No antigen is known for it.

Before any sequencing was done, the ViraFEST assay used viral peptide pools to expand antigen-specific CD4+ T cells. Culture lasted about 10 days before CD4+ T cell isolation. According to the study, vaccine recipients showed no prior SARS-CoV-2 infection and negative nucleocapsid antibodies. The specimen comprised CD4+ T cells from PBMCs cultured with SARS-CoV-2 spike peptides, sampled before COVID-19 vaccination. This rearrangement joins TRBV6-1 to TRBJ2-5; D is unresolved. This receptor was obtained from a human donor who received a COVID-19 vaccine. CDR3 nucleotides: TGTGCCAGCAGTAATTCGAGGAGCCAAGAGACCCAGTACTTC. Protein sequence: CASSNSRSQETQYF.